Described below is a single TCR beta chain sequence and its context. This clone was observed a single time. The clone's antigen remains unknown. No qualities accompany the bases; no much larger clone lies one base away. This sample was included in a study of blood T cell repertoires in COVID-19 (dated by TCRdb to the early 2020s). Some background on the complete study: Collaborator samples came from the United States, Italy and Spain and covered acute and convalescent phases of COVID-19. The prospective study material was composed of cDNA or gDNA derived from T cells, B-cell-depleted T cells, or PBMCs. The samples were drawn from two sources: the first 160 participants of the ongoing ImmuneRACE study, and about 1,300 subjects contributed by 6 global collaborators. The dataset comprised deeply sampled blood TCRbeta repertoires from subjects exposed to, actively infected with, or recovered from COVID-19. Where HLA class I and class II types were available, the types were taken from metadata supplied by the sample provider, not from assay-based typing. Nearly every sample came with metadata listing a de-identified subject ID, COVID-19 status, age in years and sex. A freely available public database, intended as a resource for researchers studying the immune response to SARS-CoV-2, is where the repertoires were released.

V is clipped by 3 bases and J by 10 bases, and the sequence between their germline boundaries is 13 bases long. The germline V gene supplies CDR1 SGHNT and CDR2 YENEEA. Its CDR3 holds 14 amino acids, cysteine through phenylalanine. CDR3 DNA is the only sequence kept; it has 42 bases, read in frame from the first base. One collaborating source in Seattle enrolled patients while the patients were actively infected and followed the patients over time throughout the course of disease. Collaborating institutions collected whole blood in K2EDTA tubes following their own protocols. For TCRbeta analysis, collaborators shipped samples in one of three forms: frozen whole blood, isolated PBMCs, or DNA extracted from either of those sample types. Overall results and qualifications from the work: The quantity of clinical and demographic metadata differed by source and by participant and was supplied without curation.

TCRbeta CDR3 regions were amplified from genomic DNA by means of the immunoSEQ Assay, a bias-controlled multiplex PCR. Per the authors' processing: The number of nucleated cells in each sample was estimated from the amplification of reference gene primers within the assay. To quantify the absolute abundance of each unique TCRbeta CDR3 rearrangement, sequence reads were collapsed and filtered. For each sample, productive Simpson clonality was calculated as the square root of Simpson's diversity index over productive rearrangements. Imported from immuneACCESS, the table was reduced by TCRdb to in-frame sequences with V and J called. These copies leave out some clones; in studies compared against another copy, an unresolved V gene accounts for under half, and the cause of the remainder is not known. V and J calls and clone size follow that table, whereas D and trimming were derived from the DNA. The sample data list hundreds of thousands of clones, and 87% of these were observed just once. Just under 6.5% of the sample rests with the top ten.

The receptor was derived from a woman aged 45-65 years with COVID-19, enrolled during active disease. The sequence joins TRBV11-3 to TRBJ1-6, with no D gene named confidently. Sequences were obtained from peripheral blood. The CDR3 protein is CASSFSGPRSPLHF. The sequenced DNA: TGTGCCAGCAGCTTCTCTGGGCCGCGATCACCCCTCCACTTT.